The 13 T cell receptor beta chains below all came from one sample that was sequenced in a study of vaccination effects on CD4 cells after COVID-19. No antigens are known for them. Before any sequencing was done, the ViraFEST assay used viral peptide pools to expand antigen-specific CD4+ T cells. Investigators separated out CD4+ T cells once 9 to 11 days of culture had passed. Vaccine recipients, nucleocapsid antibody negative, had no prior SARS-CoV-2 infection. Produced via immunoSEQ multiplex PCR; TCRdb's table is partial and in-frame only. The sample has about 21,000 clones; over 65% are singletons. This specimen was CD4+ T cells from PBMCs cultured with HCoV-NL63 spike peptides, taken before COVID-19 vaccination. The receptors here all came from a human donor who received a COVID-19 vaccine.

The chain is built from TRBV9 and TRBJ2-2; D tentatively reads TRBD1 or TRBD2 (5 bases each). This CDR3 is 14 amino acids long. CDR1 is SGDLS and CDR2 is YYNGEE in the germline V gene. The V end lost 4 bases, the J end lost 3 bases, and 10 bases lay between the germline ends. The CDR3 nucleotides are TGTGCCAGCAGCCCCGGGACGTACACCGGGGAGCTGTTTTTT. Translation: CASSPGTYTGELFF.

The table lists this clone with a few counts. The chain couples TRBV6-2 or TRBV6-3 to TRBJ2-7; 8 bases agree with TRBD2. V gave up 2 bases and J gave up 3 bases; unmatched junction bases: 6. The CDR3 has 15 residues. Germline CDR1 and CDR2: MNHEY and SVGEGT. The CDR3 reads CASSYDGLAFYEQYF. The CDR3 region has the DNA TGTGCCAGCAGTTACGACGGACTAGCCTTCTACGAGCAGTACTTC.

This chain connects TRBV5-1 to TRBJ2-1, with D perhaps TRBD1 or TRBD2 (5 bases each). Germline CDR1 and CDR2: SGHRS and YFSETQ. The V end was cut by 5 bases, the J end by 7 bases, with 19 bases between. This CDR3 is built from 15 residues. Here the CDR3 reads CASRTPRGRTNEQFF. DNA of the CDR3: TGCGCCAGCAGAACTCCGAGGGGCCGGACGAATGAGCAGTTCTTC.

The rearrangement uses TRBV19 and TRBJ2-3, with D possibly matching TRBD2 (5 bases). Per germline, CDR1 LNHDA and CDR2 SQIVND (reference sequence). This CDR3 is 14 amino acids long. Deletions cut 5 bases from V and 0 bases from J, with 9 bases between. This CDR3 reads CASSLWESTDTQYF. CDR3 nucleotides: TGTGCCAGTAGTCTCTGGGAGAGCACAGATACGCAGTATTTT.

The chain uses TRBV19 and TRBJ2-1; tentative D call: TRBD1 (5 bases). CDR3 length equals 14 residues. Germline V gives CDR1 LNHDA, CDR2 SQIVND (reference sequence). With 6 bases removed from V and 2 bases from J, the gap between germline ends came to 11 bases. The CDR3 reads CASRKGPTYNEQFF. The CDR3 coding sequence is TGTGCCAGTAGGAAGGGGCCAACCTACAATGAGCAGTTCTTC.

The chain couples TRBV7-9 to TRBJ1-4; D possibly corresponds to TRBD1 (5 bases). The ends were cut back, 5 bases at V and 8 bases at J, with 18 bases in the middle. Germline V gene data show CDR1 as SEHNR and CDR2 as FQNEAQ (reference sequence). This CDR3 has 15 amino acids. The CDR3 DNA reads TGTGCCAGCAGCCTTCTGGGGGGTCGAATCGAAAAACTGTTTTTT. Its protein is CASSLLGGRIEKLFF.

The chain carries TRBV5-6 and TRBJ1-5, with D possibly TRBD1 on 5 matching bases. Germline V gene sequence: CDR1 SGHDT, CDR2 YYEEEE. Trimming cost V 0 bases and J 3 bases, with 10 bases left between them. CDR3 size: 15 residues. The CDR3 region has the DNA TGTGCCAGCAGCTTGGGAGCAGGGTCCAATCAGCCCCAGCATTTT. Its translation: CASSLGAGSNQPQHF.

The chain recombines TRBV2 with TRBJ1-2; D may be TRBD1 (5 bases). The CDR3 is made up of 13 amino acids. The germline V and J ends were trimmed by 8 bases and 5 bases, with 15 bases remaining between them. Germline lookup yields CDR1 SNHLY and CDR2 FYNNEI. CDR3 loop: CASQPGRIYGYTF. The CDR3 DNA follows: TGTGCCAGCCAACCGGGACGGATTTATGGCTACACCTTC.

This clone was observed a few times. The chain links TRBV5-4 to TRBJ2-7; D possibly uses TRBD1 or TRBD2 (5 bases each). CDR3 length: 15 residues. Germline V gives CDR1 SGHNT, CDR2 YYREEE (reference sequence). The ends were cut back, 3 bases at V and 1 base at J, with 14 bases in the middle. The chain's CDR3 is CASSSQAGASYEQYF. The CDR3 coding sequence is TGTGCCAGCAGCTCACAGGCCGGGGCATCCTACGAGCAGTACTTC.

This clone was seen only once. The chain carries TRBV24-1 and TRBJ2-1; possibly TRBD2 for D (6 bases). Germline CDR1 and CDR2: KGHDR and SFDVKD. The V gene lost 5 bases and the J gene lost 9 bases, with 7 bases spanning the gap. The length of the CDR3 is 11 residues. In nucleotides, the CDR3 is TGTGCCACCAGTGTGGGGGGTGAGCAGTTCTTC. Its protein is CATSVGGEQFF.

The chain couples TRBV11-2 to TRBJ1-3; D not resolved. The CDR3 loop spans 15 amino acids. The germline V and J ends were trimmed by 3 bases and 0 bases, with 9 bases remaining between them. Germline V gene lookup returns CDR1 SGHAT and CDR2 FQNNGV. CDR3 nucleotide sequence: TGTGCCAGCAGCTTGGGAACGAGCTCTGGAAACACCATATATTTT. Translation: CASSLGTSSGNTIYF.

The rearrangement uses TRBV7-9 and TRBJ2-7; no firm D call. Trimming took off 4 bases at V and 0 bases at J, with 10 bases between the two ends. Germline V lookup: CDR1 SEHNR, CDR2 FQNEAQ (reference sequence). The CDR3 spans 14 residues. CDR3 loop: CASSSVGGSYEQYF. Written as DNA, the CDR3 is TGTGCCAGCAGCTCCGTAGGCGGCTCCTACGAGCAGTACTTC.

The chain joins TRBV10-3 to TRBJ2-2; possibly TRBD1 for D (6 bases). The V end lost 2 bases, the J end lost 5 bases, and 15 bases lay between the germline ends. Germline CDR1 is ENHRY and CDR2 is SYGVKD. The CDR3 spans 16 residues. CDR3 in DNA: TGTGCCATCAGTGAGAACCGACAGGCCTGGACCGGGGAGCTGTTTTTT. This gives the protein CAISENRQAWTGELFF.